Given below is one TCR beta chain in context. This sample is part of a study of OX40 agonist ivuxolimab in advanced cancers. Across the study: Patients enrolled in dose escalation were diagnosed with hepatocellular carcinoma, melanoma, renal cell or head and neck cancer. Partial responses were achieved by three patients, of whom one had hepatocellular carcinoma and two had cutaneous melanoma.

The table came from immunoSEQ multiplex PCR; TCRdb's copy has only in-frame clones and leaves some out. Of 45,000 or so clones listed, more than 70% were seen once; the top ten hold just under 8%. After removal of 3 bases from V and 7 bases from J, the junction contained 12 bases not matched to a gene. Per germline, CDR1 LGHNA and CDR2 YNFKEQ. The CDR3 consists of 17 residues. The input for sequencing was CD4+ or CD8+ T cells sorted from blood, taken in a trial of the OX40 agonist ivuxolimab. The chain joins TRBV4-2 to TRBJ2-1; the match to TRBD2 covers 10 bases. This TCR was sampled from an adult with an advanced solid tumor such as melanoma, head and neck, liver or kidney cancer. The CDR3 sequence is CASSQGGGSGRKNEQFF. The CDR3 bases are TGTGCCAGCAGCCAGGGGGGAGGTAGCGGGAGGAAAAATGAGCAGTTCTTC.